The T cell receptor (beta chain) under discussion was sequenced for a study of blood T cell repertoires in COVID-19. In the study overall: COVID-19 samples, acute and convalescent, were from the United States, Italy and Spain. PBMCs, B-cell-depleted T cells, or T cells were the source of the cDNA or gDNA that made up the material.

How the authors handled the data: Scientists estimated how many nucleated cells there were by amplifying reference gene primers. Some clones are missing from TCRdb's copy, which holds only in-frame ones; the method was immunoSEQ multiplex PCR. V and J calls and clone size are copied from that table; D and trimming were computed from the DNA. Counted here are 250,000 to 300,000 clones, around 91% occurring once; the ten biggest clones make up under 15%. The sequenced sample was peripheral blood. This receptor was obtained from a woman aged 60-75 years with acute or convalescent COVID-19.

The DNA for the CDR3 is TGTGCCAGCAGTTTACGGAATCCGGGACAGGGCTCTTCTTCTGGAAACACCATATATTTT. Protein product: CASSLRNPGQGSSSGNTIYF. V usage is TRBV28 and J usage is TRBJ1-3, with 9 bases aligning to TRBD1. The CDR3 runs 20 residues. Losses at the gene ends were 2 bases for V and 1 base for J; bases not matched to a gene: 15. Per the germline V gene, CDR1 is MDHEN and CDR2 is SYDVKM. The entire variable domain, with the rest obtained from reference TRBV28 and TRBJ1-3, is as follows: DVKVTQSSRYLVKRTGEKVFLECVQDMDHENMFWYRQDPGLGLRLIYFSYDVKMKEKGDIPEGYSVSREKKERFSLILESASTNQTSMYLCASSLRNPGQGSSSGNTIYFGEGSWLTVV.